The sequence of this T cell receptor beta chain was determined in a study of control samples from healthy donors and cancer patients. Produced via immunoSEQ multiplex PCR; TCRdb's table is partial and in-frame only. The sample yields roughly 38,000 clones, roughly 80% seen once. Material: blood. The clonotype originates from a man in his fifties or sixties in good health.

The CDR3: CASSPPTMGDGTEAFF. CDR3 DNA: TGTGCCAGCAGCCCCCCCACAATGGGGGACGGCACTGAAGCTTTCTTT. The chain has TRBV7-9 and TRBJ1-1; possible D gene TRBD1, 5 bases. The CDR3 has 16 amino acids. The V and J ends lost 5 bases and 4 bases respectively, with 20 bases between them. Germline CDR1 SEHNR, CDR2 FQNEAQ (reference sequence).